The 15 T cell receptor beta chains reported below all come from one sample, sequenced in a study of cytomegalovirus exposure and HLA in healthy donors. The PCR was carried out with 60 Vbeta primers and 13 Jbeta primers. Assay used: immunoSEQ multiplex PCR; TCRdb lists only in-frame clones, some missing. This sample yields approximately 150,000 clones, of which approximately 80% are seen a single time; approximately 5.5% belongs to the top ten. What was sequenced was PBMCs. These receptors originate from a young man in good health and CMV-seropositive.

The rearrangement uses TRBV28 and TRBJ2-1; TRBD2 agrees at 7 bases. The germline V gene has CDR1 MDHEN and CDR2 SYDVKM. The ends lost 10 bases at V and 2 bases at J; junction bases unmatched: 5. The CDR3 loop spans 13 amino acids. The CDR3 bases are TGTGCCACCTGGGCGGGAGCCTACAATGAGCAGTTCTTC. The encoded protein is CATWAGAYNEQFF. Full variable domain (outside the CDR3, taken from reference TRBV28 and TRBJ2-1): DVKVTQSSRYLVKRTGEKVFLECVQDMDHENMFWYRQDPGLGLRLIYFSYDVKMKEKGDIPEGYSVSREKKERFSLILESASTNQTSMYLCATWAGAYNEQFFGPGTRLTVL.

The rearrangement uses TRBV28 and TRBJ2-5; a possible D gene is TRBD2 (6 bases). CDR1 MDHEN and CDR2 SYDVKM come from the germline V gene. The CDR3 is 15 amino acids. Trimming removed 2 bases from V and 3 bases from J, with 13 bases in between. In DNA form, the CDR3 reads TGTGCCAGCAGTTTAGGAGGACTACCGAAAGAGACCCAGTACTTC. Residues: CASSLGGLPKETQYF.

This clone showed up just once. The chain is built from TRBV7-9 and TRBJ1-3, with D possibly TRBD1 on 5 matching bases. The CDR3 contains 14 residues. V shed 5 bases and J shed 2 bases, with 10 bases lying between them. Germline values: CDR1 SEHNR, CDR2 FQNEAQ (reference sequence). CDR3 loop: CASSLAGAGNTIYF. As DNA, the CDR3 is TGTGCCAGCAGCCTCGCGGGGGCTGGAAACACCATATATTTT.

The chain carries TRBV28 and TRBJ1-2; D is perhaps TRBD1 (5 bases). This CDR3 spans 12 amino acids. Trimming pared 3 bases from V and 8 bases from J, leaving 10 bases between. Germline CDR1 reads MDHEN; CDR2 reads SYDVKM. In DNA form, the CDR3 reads TGTGCCAGCAGTTTCGGATGGGGCGGCTACACCTTC. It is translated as CASSFGWGGYTF.

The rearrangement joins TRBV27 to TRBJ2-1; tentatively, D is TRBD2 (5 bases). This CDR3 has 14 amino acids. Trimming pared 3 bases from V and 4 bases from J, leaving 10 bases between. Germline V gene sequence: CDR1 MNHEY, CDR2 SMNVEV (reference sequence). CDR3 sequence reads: CASSLRAAYNEQFF. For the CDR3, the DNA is TGTGCCAGCAGTTTGCGAGCGGCGTACAATGAGCAGTTCTTC.

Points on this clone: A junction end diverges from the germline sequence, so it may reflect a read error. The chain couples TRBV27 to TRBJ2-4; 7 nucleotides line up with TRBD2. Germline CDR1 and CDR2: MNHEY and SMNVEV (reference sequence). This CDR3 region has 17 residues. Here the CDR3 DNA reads TGTGCCAGCAGTACTCCACTAGCGCTACTAGCCAAAAACAGTCAGTACTTC. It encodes CASSTPLALLAKNSQYF.

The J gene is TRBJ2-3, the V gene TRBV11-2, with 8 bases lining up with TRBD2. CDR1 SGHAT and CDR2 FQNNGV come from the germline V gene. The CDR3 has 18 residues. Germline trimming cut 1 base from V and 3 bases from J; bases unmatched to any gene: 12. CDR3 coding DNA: TGTGCCAGCAGCTTAGCGGGAAGAGCGGGAGTACGAACAGATACGCAGTATTTT. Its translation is CASSLAGRAGVRTDTQYF.

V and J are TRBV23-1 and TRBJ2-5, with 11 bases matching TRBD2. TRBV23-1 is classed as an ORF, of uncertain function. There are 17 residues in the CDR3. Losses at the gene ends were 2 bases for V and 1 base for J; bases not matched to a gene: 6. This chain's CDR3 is CASSQRGLAELQETQYF. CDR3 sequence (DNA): TGCGCCAGCAGTCAAAGGGGACTAGCGGAACTCCAAGAGACCCAGTACTTC.

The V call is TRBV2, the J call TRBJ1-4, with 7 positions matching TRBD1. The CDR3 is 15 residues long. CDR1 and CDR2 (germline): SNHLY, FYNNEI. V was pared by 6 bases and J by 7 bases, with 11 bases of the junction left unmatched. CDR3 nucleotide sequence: TGTGCCAGCAGCTATACGACAGGGATTAGTGAAAAACTGTTTTTT. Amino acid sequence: CASSYTTGISEKLFF.

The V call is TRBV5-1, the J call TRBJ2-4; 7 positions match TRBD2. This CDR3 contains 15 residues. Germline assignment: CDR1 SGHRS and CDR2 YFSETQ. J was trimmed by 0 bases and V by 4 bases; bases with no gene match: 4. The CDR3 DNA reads TGCGCCAGCAGCACGGGACTACTAGCCAAAAACATTCAGTACTTC. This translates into CASSTGLLAKNIQYF.

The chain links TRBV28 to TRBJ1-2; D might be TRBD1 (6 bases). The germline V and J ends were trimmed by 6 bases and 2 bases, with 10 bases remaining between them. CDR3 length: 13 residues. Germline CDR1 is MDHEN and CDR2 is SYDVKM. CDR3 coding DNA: TGTGCCAGCAGCTCTCAGGGGAACTATGGCTACACCTTC. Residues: CASSSQGNYGYTF.

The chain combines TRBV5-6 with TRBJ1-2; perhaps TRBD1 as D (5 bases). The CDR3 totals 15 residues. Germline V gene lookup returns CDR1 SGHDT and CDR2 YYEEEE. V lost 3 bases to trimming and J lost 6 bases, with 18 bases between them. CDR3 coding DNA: TGTGCCAGCAGCTACCGCAGGGTGTCAACGAATGGCTACACCTTC. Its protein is CASSYRRVSTNGYTF.

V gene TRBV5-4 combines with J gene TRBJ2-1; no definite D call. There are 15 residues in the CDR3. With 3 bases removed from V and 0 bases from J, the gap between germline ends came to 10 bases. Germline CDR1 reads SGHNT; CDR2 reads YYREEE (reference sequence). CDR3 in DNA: TGTGCCAGCAGCTCTCAGGTGGGCTCCTACAATGAGCAGTTCTTC. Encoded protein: CASSSQVGSYNEQFF.

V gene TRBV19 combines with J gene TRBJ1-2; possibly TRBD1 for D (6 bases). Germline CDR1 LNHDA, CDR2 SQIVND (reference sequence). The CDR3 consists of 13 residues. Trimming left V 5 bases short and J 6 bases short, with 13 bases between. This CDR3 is CASSWAGEHGYTF. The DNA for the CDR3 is TGTGCCAGTAGTTGGGCAGGGGAACATGGCTACACCTTC.

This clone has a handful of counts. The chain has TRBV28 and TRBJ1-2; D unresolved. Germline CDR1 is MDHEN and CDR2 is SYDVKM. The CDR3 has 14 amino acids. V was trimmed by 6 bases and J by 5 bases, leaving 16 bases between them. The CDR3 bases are TGTGCCAGCAGCAGGACTCCGGGAGAATATGGCTACACCTTC. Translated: CASSRTPGEYGYTF.